Sequencing of this T cell receptor (beta chain) was carried out in a study of CD8 T cells in ankylosing spondylitis. MiXCR, applied by TCRdb to the 5' RACE reads, yields one record per CDR3 protein. The table includes tens of thousands of distinct CDR3 sequences, about 6% detected once. Germline values: CDR1 SGHRS, CDR2 YFSETQ. V lost 0 bases and J 3 bases, leaving 10 bases between the germline ends. This CDR3 comprises 14 residues. General study results and limits: Previous work reported some of these motif variants in the synovial fluid and blood of reactive arthritis.

This clonotype was seen ten or more times. Antigen unknown. The TCR was taken from a male donor with ankylosing spondylitis. What was sequenced was synovial fluid, either unsorted or a sorted T cell fraction (not recorded which). The chain couples TRBV5-1 to TRBJ2-7, with D unresolved. The DNA for the CDR3 is TGCGCCAGCAGCTTGGGATTAGACGTCTACGAGCAGTACTTC. It encodes CASSLGLDVYEQYF.